The 30 T cell receptor beta chains given below trace back to one sample, sequenced in a study of cytomegalovirus exposure and HLA in healthy donors. The PCR used 60 Vbeta and 13 Jbeta primers. The table came from immunoSEQ multiplex PCR; TCRdb's copy has only in-frame clones and leaves some out. The data hold some 100,000 clones, with roughly 85% observed a single time. Material for sequencing was PBMCs. The receptors originated from a man between 25 and 39 years old in good health and CMV-seronegative.

The chain recombines TRBV6-9 with TRBJ2-7, with D possibly being TRBD1 (6 bases). The V end was cut by 4 bases, the J end by 4 bases, with 11 bases between. Germline CDR1 and CDR2: MNHGY and SVAAGI. This CDR3 has 13 residues. The CDR3 here is CASSSPQGYEQYF. The CDR3 DNA sequence: TGTGCCAGCAGTTCTCCACAGGGATACGAGCAGTACTTC.

This clone has a handful of counts. The rearrangement uses TRBV12-5 and TRBJ1-1; perhaps TRBD1 as D (5 bases). The CDR3 is made up of 13 amino acids. The germline V gene has CDR1 LGHNT and CDR2 FRNRAP. V was pared by 4 bases and J by 7 bases, with 13 bases between. The DNA of the CDR3 is TGTGCTAGTGGTTGGACGCGGGGGGGTGAAGCTTTCTTT. Translation gives CASGWTRGGEAFF.

The chain joins TRBV7-7 to TRBJ2-1, with 14 positions matching TRBD2. This CDR3 is built from 16 residues. The germline V gene encodes CDR1 SSHAT and CDR2 FNYEAQ (reference sequence). V was pared by 5 bases and J by 6 bases, with 6 bases of the junction left unmatched. The CDR3 bases are TGTGCCAGCAGCCTAGGACTAGCGGGAGGAACCAATGAGCAGTTCTTC. Translating it yields CASSLGLAGGTNEQFF.

This chain connects TRBV30 to TRBJ1-5, with 7 bases that match TRBD1. Trimming removed 3 bases from V and 3 bases from J; junction bases left unmatched: 8. Germline lookup yields CDR1 GTSNPN and CDR2 SVGIG (reference sequence). The CDR3 sequence is 15 residues long. DNA for the CDR3: TGTGCCTGGAGGCCCGCAGGGGGTCCCAATCAGCCCCAGCATTTT. Its protein is CAWRPAGGPNQPQHF.

This clone was found once. The chain carries TRBV7-3 and TRBJ2-3, with TRBD1 matching over 9 bases. Trimming at V came to 1 base and at J to 4 bases, leaving 6 bases not matched to a gene. The CDR3 sequence is 16 residues long. Germline V lookup: CDR1 SGHTA, CDR2 FQGTGA. The CDR3: CASSLNSGDRADTQYF. The CDR3 nucleotides are TGTGCCAGCAGCTTAAATTCAGGGGACAGGGCAGATACGCAGTATTTT. Based on the CDR3 plus reference TRBV7-3 and TRBJ2-3, the full variable domain is GAGVSQTPSNKVTEKGKYVELRCDPISGHTALYWYRQSLGQGPEFLIYFQGTGAADDSGLPNDRFFAVRPEGSVSTLKIQRTERGDSAVYLCASSLNSGDRADTQYFGPGTRLTVL.

The chain is built from TRBV28 and TRBJ2-2; D is perhaps TRBD1 (6 bases). The CDR3 contains 14 residues. Trimming removed 4 bases from V and 7 bases from J, with 13 bases in between. Germline-derived CDR1 and CDR2 are MDHEN and SYDVKM. CDR3 in amino acids: CASSYSGTNGELFF. The CDR3 DNA reads TGTGCCAGCAGTTATTCCGGGACAAACGGGGAGCTGTTTTTT.

This clone was counted between two and nine times. The J gene is TRBJ1-2, the V gene TRBV6-5; D is perhaps TRBD1 (5 bases). Germline V gives CDR1 MNHEY, CDR2 SVGAGI. V lost 3 bases and J 4 bases, leaving 9 bases between the germline ends. The CDR3 totals 13 residues. CDR3 region: CASSYDSLYGYTF. The CDR3, as DNA: TGTGCCAGCAGTTATGACAGTCTCTATGGCTACACCTTC.

The J gene is TRBJ2-1, the V gene TRBV29-1; a weak D match, TRBD2 (6 bases). CDR3 length: 11 residues. V lost 4 bases and J lost 6, with 7 bases in between. Germline V gives CDR1 SQVTM, CDR2 ANQGSEA. CDR3 region: CSVGGGNEQFF. The CDR3 DNA sequence: TGCAGCGTTGGGGGAGGCAATGAGCAGTTCTTC.

V usage is TRBV7-6 and J usage is TRBJ2-3, with 10 bases matching TRBD1. Germline V gives CDR1 SGHVS, CDR2 FNYEAQ. CDR3 length: 16 amino acids. Trimming at V came to 4 bases and at J to 1 base, leaving 5 bases not matched to a gene. The DNA of the CDR3 is TGTGCCAGCAGCTCGGACAGGGGGTGGGGCACAGATACGCAGTATTTT. This gives the protein CASSSDRGWGTDTQYF. The full variable domain, completed using reference TRBV7-6 and TRBJ2-3, is GAGVSQSPRYKVTKRGQDVALRCDPISGHVSLYWYRQALGQGPEFLTYFNYEAQQDKSGLPNDRFSAERPEGSISTLTIQRTEQRDSAMYRCASSSDRGWGTDTQYFGPGTRLTVL.

This chain connects TRBV19 to TRBJ2-3; D might be TRBD2 (6 bases). Between the trimmed V and J ends, which lost 3 bases and 2 bases, there was a span of 9 bases. The CDR3 length is 14 residues. In germline, CDR1 is LNHDA, CDR2 SQIVND (reference sequence). The CDR3 loop is CASSILAATDTQYF. In DNA form, the CDR3 reads TGTGCCAGTAGTATTTTAGCGGCCACAGATACGCAGTATTTT.

The J gene is TRBJ2-1, the V gene TRBV6-5; D possibly corresponds to TRBD2 (6 bases). Germline V gene data show CDR1 as MNHEY and CDR2 as SVGAGI. CDR3 length: 13 amino acids. The germline V and J ends were trimmed by 0 bases and 13 bases, with 13 bases remaining between them. Here the CDR3 DNA reads TGTGCCAGCAGTTACTCGACCGGGGGTTTTCAGTTCTTC. This encodes CASSYSTGGFQFF.

The J gene is TRBJ2-3, the V gene TRBV29-1; 9 bases are a match to TRBD1. Losses at the gene ends were 7 bases for V and 0 bases for J; bases not matched to a gene: 5. The germline gives CDR1 SQVTM, CDR2 ANQGSEA. The CDR3 is made up of 14 amino acids. The chain's CDR3 is CSGIGQGSTDTQYF. CDR3 nucleotides: TGCAGCGGCATAGGACAGGGGAGCACAGATACGCAGTATTTT.

This chain joins TRBV28 and TRBJ2-1; 8 bases align to TRBD1. Germline V gene sequence: CDR1 MDHEN, CDR2 SYDVKM. V gave up 1 base and J gave up 12 bases; unmatched junction bases: 14. This CDR3 has 16 residues. The CDR3 reads CASSLLVGQGVTWQFF. DNA for the CDR3: TGTGCCAGCAGTTTATTGGTAGGACAGGGAGTAACCTGGCAGTTCTTC.

This clone was seen only once. The chain uses TRBV19 and TRBJ2-7; D may be TRBD2 (6 bases). V was cut by 4 bases and J by 3 bases, with 7 bases left in between. Germline loops: CDR1 LNHDA, CDR2 SQIVND (reference sequence). The CDR3 sequence is 12 residues long. The CDR3 bases are TGTGCCAGTAGTACGGGACTCTACGAGCAGTACTTC. As protein: CASSTGLYEQYF.

This chain connects TRBV10-3 to TRBJ2-7; D may be TRBD1 (5 bases). V lost 8 bases and J lost 3, with 26 bases in between. The CDR3 has 17 residues. CDR1 and CDR2 from the germline V gene are ENHRY and SYGVKD. The CDR3 nucleotides are TGTGCCATCCGTTCGATGGGGCAGGACGGAAAGAACTACGAGCAGTACTTC. This sequence encodes CAIRSMGQDGKNYEQYF.

The chain carries TRBV19 and TRBJ2-7; maybe TRBD2 (7 bases). This CDR3 region has 13 residues. Trimming took 5 bases from V and 2 from J, leaving 10 bases between them. The germline V gene encodes CDR1 LNHDA and CDR2 SQIVND (reference sequence). The chain's CDR3 is CASSAGAPYEQYF. For the CDR3, the DNA is TGTGCCAGTAGTGCGGGGGCTCCCTACGAGCAGTACTTC.

The V call is TRBV5-1, the J call TRBJ2-5; 8 nucleotides line up with TRBD1. This CDR3 has 14 amino acids. V lost 3 bases and J lost 4; bases outside the gene matches: 5. Germline assignment: CDR1 SGHRS and CDR2 YFSETQ. This chain's CDR3 is CASSSQGAGETQYF. The CDR3 DNA follows: TGCGCCAGCAGCTCGCAGGGGGCAGGAGAGACCCAGTACTTC.

The chain carries TRBV18 and TRBJ2-7; 12 positions match TRBD1. The trim removed 4 bases at V and 7 bases at J, leaving 5 bases unmatched. The CDR3 contains 14 residues. The germline V gene has CDR1 KGHSH and CDR2 LQKENI. DNA of the CDR3: TGTGCCAGCTCACTGGGACAGGGGGCAGGGGAGCAGTACTTC. Residues: CASSLGQGAGEQYF.

This clone was seen a handful of times. The gene calls are TRBV4-1 and TRBJ2-6, with a weak D call TRBD2 (6 bases). Per the germline V gene, CDR1 is MGHRA and CDR2 is YSYEKL. The CDR3 is 18 residues long. V lost 1 base to trimming and J lost 2 bases, with 15 bases between them. The CDR3 DNA reads as TGCGCCAGCAGCCAAGGTTGGGGGGAGCAGGCTGGGGCCAACGTCCTGACTTTC. It specifies CASSQGWGEQAGANVLTF.

The chain recombines TRBV30 with TRBJ1-1, with D uncertain. This CDR3 has 14 amino acids. Per the germline V gene, CDR1 is GTSNPN and CDR2 is SVGIG (reference sequence). Deletions cut 4 bases from V and 3 bases from J, with 15 bases between. In DNA form, the CDR3 reads TGTGCCTGGATCACCCGGGTGAAGGACACTGAAGCTTTCTTT. Its translation is CAWITRVKDTEAFF.

The V gene is TRBV7-9, the J gene TRBJ1-6; 9 bases align to TRBD1. The V gene's germline CDR1 is SEHNR and CDR2 FQNEAQ (reference sequence). CDR3 length equals 14 residues. V was pared by 6 bases and J by 6 bases, with 3 bases of the junction left unmatched. The CDR3 bases are TGTGCCAGCAGAGGGACAGGGATTAATTCACCCCTCCACTTT. Translating it yields CASRGTGINSPLHF.

The chain joins TRBV2 to TRBJ2-7; a weak D match, TRBD1 (6 bases). Trimming stripped 10 bases from V and 0 bases from J, with 13 bases between. Germline-derived CDR1 and CDR2 are SNHLY and FYNNEI. The CDR3 has 13 residues. For the CDR3, the DNA is TGTGCCACCAAGGGGGACCGCTCCTACGAGCAGTACTTC. Amino acid sequence: CATKGDRSYEQYF.

The chain has TRBV7-8 and TRBJ2-2, with unresolved D. The CDR3 spans 13 residues. CDR1 SGHVS and CDR2 FQNEAQ come from the germline V gene. The V gene lost 6 bases and the J gene lost 4 bases, with 9 bases spanning the gap. This CDR3 is CASSYKSTGELFF. In nucleotides, the CDR3 is TGTGCCAGCAGTTATAAATCCACCGGGGAGCTGTTTTTT.

This chain links TRBV10-3 with TRBJ2-7; TRBD1 matches 7 bases. This CDR3 has 13 residues. Germline CDR1 and CDR2: ENHRY and SYGVKD. V was pared by 4 bases and J by 5 bases, with 5 bases of the junction left unmatched. For the CDR3, the DNA is TGTGCCATCAGTGGCACACAGGGGAACGAGCAGTACTTC. Its protein product is CAISGTQGNEQYF.

The V call is TRBV4-1, the J call TRBJ2-7; TRBD1 aligns across 12 bases. Germline lookup yields CDR1 MGHRA and CDR2 YSYEKL. The V segment lost 4 bases and the J segment 4 bases; nucleotides outside the gene matches: 8. This CDR3 comprises 16 residues. CDR3 bases: TGCGCCAGCAGCCTAGGATGGGGACAGGGGGCTTACGAGCAGTACTTC. Its protein product is CASSLGWGQGAYEQYF.

The count of this clone is one. The rearrangement uses TRBV27 and TRBJ2-5, with D maybe TRBD1 (5 bases). Trimming pared 8 bases from V and 10 bases from J, leaving 14 bases between. Per germline, CDR1 MNHEY and CDR2 SMNVEV (reference sequence). This CDR3 region has 11 residues. This chain's CDR3 is CASWGPNDQYF. The CDR3 DNA follows: TGTGCCAGCTGGGGCCCGAATGACCAGTACTTC.

V is TRBV29-1 and J is TRBJ2-7; TRBD1 might be the D (5 bases). The CDR3 is 11 amino acids. The germline V gene encodes CDR1 SQVTM and CDR2 ANQGSEA. V lost 7 bases to trimming and J lost 7 bases, with 14 bases between them. The CDR3 sequence is CSAIKAGEQYF. For the CDR3, the DNA is TGCAGCGCCATTAAAGCAGGGGAGCAGTACTTC.

The chain couples TRBV7-9 to TRBJ2-2; maybe TRBD1 (6 bases). Germline CDR1 is SEHNR and CDR2 is FQNEAQ (reference sequence). The ends were cut back, 3 bases at V and 3 bases at J, with 14 bases in the middle. The CDR3 spans 16 residues. The CDR3 DNA reads as TGTGCCAGCAGCTTTAGCCGAGGGGGAGACACCGGGGAGCTGTTTTTT. Its translation is CASSFSRGGDTGELFF.

This chain links TRBV5-8 with TRBJ1-2; the D is unclear. Germline V gene sequence: CDR1 SGHTS, CDR2 YDEGEE. The CDR3 extends over 14 amino acids. V was pared by 1 base and J by 3 bases, with 10 bases between. The CDR3 DNA is TGTGCCAGCAGCTTGCCCCCGAGGGACTATGGCTACACCTTC. Its protein is CASSLPPRDYGYTF.

The chain links TRBV29-1 to TRBJ2-1; D call uncertain. V was cut by 5 bases and J by 7 bases, with 12 bases left in between. The CDR3 totals 12 residues. CDR1 is SQVTM, CDR2 ANQGSEA, per germline. DNA of the CDR3: TGCAGCGTTTCCCCGACTGGGAATGAGCAGTTCTTC. It encodes CSVSPTGNEQFF.